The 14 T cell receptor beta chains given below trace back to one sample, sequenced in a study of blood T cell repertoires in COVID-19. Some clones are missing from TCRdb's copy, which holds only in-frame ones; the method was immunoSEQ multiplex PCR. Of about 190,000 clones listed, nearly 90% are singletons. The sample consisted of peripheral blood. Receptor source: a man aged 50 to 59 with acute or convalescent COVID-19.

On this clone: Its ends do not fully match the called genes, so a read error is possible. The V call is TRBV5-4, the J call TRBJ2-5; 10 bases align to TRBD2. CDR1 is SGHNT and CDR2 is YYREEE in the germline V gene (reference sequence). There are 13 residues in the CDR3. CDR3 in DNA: TGTGCCAGCAGCACGGGACTAGCGCCGAAACAGAACTTC. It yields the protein CASSTGLAPKQNF.

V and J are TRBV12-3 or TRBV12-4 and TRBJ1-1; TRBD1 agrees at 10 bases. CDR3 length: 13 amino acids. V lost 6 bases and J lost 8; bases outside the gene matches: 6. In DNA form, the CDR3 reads TGTGCCAGCAGACTTGGACAGGGGGGAGAAGCTTTCTTT. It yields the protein CASRLGQGGEAFF.

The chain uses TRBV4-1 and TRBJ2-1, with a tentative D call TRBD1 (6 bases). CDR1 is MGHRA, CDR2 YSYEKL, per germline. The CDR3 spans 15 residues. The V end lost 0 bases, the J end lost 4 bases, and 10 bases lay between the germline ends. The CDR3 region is CASSQDGQRYNEQFF. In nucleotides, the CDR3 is TGCGCCAGCAGCCAAGATGGACAGAGGTACAATGAGCAGTTCTTC.

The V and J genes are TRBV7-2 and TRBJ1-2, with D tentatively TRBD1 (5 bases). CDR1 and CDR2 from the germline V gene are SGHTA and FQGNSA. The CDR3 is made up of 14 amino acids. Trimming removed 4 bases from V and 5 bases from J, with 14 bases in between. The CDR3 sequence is CASSSPGGGYGYTF. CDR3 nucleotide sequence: TGTGCCAGCAGCTCCCCCGGGGGGGGGTATGGCTACACCTTC.

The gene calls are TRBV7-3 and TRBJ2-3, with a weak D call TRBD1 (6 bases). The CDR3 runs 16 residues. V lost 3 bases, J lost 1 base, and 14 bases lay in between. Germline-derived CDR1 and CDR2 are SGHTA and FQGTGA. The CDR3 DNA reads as TGTGCCAGCAGCTTCCAGGGGTTGAGCCGCACAGATACGCAGTATTTT. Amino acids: CASSFQGLSRTDTQYF. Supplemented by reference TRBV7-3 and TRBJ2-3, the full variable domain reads GAGVSQTPSNKVTEKGKYVELRCDPISGHTALYWYRQSLGQGPEFLIYFQGTGAADDSGLPNDRFFAVRPEGSVSTLKIQRTERGDSAVYLCASSFQGLSRTDTQYFGPGTRLTVL.

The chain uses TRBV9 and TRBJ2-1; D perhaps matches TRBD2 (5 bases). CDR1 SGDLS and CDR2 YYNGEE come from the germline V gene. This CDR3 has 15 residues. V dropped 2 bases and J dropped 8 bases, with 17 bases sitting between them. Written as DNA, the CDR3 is TGTGCCAGCAGCGTCGTACCGGGGAACGGCGATGAGCAGTTCTTC. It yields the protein CASSVVPGNGDEQFF.

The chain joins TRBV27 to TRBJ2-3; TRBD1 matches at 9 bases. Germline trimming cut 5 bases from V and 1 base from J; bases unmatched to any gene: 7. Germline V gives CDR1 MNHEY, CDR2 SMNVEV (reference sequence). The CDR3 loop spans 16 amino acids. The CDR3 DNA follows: TGTGCCAGCAGTACCTCGGACAGGGGACGCACAGATACGCAGTATTTT. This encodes CASSTSDRGRTDTQYF.

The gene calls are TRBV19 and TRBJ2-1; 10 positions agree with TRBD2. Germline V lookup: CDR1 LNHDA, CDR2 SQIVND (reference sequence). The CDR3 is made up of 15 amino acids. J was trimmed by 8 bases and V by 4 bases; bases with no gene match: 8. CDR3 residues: CASSSSSGSAYEQFF. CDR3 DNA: TGTGCCAGTAGTAGTTCTAGCGGGAGTGCCTATGAGCAGTTCTTC.

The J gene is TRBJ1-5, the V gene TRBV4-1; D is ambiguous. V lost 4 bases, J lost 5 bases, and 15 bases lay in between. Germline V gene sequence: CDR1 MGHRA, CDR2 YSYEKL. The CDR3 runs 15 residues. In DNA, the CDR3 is TGCGCCAGCAGCCCCTTACCCGAGTTTTATCAGCCCCAGCATTTT. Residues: CASSPLPEFYQPQHF.

CDR3 protein: CASSTSTTMDEQYV. In DNA form, the CDR3 reads TGTGCCAGCAGCACTTCGACTACTATGGACGAGCAGTACGTC. The chain employs TRBV6-5 and TRBJ2-7; the D gene is possibly TRBD2 (5 bases). V was trimmed by 6 bases and J by 5 bases, leaving 17 bases between them. The CDR3 has 14 amino acids. Germline V gene sequence: CDR1 MNHEY, CDR2 SVGAGI.

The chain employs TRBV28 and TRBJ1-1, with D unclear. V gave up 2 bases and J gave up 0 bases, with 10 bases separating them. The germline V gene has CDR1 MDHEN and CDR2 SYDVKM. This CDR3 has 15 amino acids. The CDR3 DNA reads TGTGCCAGCAGTTTAGGGCGGGGAATGAACACTGAAGCTTTCTTT. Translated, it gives CASSLGRGMNTEAFF.

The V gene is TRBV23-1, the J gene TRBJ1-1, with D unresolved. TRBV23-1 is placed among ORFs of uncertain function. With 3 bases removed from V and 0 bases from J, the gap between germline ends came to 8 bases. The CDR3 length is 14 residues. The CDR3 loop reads CASSHVRMNTEAFF. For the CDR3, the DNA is TGCGCCAGCAGTCATGTCAGAATGAACACTGAAGCTTTCTTT.

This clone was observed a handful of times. The CDR3 loop is CASSRGRATNEKLFF. The CDR3 bases are TGTGCCAGCAGCAGAGGGCGTGCAACTAATGAAAAACTGTTTTTT. This chain uses TRBV13 with TRBJ1-4; D unresolved. V was cut by 5 bases and J by 0 bases, with 10 bases left in between. Germline assignment: CDR1 PRHDT and CDR2 FYEKMQ (reference sequence). This CDR3 region has 15 residues.

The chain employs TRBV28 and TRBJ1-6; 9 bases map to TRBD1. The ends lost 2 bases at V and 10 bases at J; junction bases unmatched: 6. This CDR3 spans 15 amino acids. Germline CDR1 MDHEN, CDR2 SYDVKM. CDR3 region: CASSLPQGAASPLHF. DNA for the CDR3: TGTGCCAGCAGTTTACCACAGGGGGCGGCGTCACCCCTCCACTTT.